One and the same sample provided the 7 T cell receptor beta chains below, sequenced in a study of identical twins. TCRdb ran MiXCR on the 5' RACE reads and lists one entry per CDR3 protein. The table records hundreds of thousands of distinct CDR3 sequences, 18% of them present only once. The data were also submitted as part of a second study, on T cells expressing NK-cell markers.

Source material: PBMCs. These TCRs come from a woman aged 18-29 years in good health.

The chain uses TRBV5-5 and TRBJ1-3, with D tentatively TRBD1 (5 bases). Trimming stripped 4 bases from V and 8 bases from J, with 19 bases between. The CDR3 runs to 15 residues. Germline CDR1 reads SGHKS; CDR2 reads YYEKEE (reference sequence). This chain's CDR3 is CASSPLQGPPDTIYF. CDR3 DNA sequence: TGTGCCAGCAGCCCCCTGCAGGGCCCTCCTGACACCATATATTTT.

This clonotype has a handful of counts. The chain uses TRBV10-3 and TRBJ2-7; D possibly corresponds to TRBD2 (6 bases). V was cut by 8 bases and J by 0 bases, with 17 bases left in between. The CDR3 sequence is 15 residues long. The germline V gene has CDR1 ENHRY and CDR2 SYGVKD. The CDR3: CAILGEGAGSYEQYF. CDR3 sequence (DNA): TGTGCCATCTTAGGCGAGGGAGCGGGCTCCTACGAGCAGTACTTC.

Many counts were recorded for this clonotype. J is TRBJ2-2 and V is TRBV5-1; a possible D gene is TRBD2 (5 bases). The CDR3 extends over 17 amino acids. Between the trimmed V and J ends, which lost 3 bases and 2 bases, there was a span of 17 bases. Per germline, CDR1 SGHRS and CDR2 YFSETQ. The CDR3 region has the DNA TGCGCCAGCAGCTACGAAGGGAGACTGGCCAACACCGGGGAGCTGTTTTTT. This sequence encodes CASSYEGRLANTGELFF.

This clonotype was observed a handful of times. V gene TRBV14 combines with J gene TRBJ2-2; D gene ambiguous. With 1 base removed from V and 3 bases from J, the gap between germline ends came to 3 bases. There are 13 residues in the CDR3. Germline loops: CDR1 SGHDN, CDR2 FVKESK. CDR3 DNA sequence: TGTGCCAGCAGCCAAGCCTACACCGGGGAGCTGTTTTTT. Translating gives CASSQAYTGELFF.

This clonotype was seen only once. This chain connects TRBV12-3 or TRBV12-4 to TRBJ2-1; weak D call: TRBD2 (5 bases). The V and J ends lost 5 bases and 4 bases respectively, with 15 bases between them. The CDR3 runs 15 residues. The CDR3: CASSVWETLYNEQFF. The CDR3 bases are TGTGCCAGCAGTGTCTGGGAGACTCTTTACAATGAGCAGTTCTTC.

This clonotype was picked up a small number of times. CDR3 amino acids: CATSRDVASTSQTEAFF. DNA for the CDR3: TGTGCCACCAGCAGAGATGTGGCATCAACCTCGCAAACTGAAGCTTTCTTT. The chain links TRBV15 to TRBJ1-1; D gene ambiguous. The CDR3 has 17 amino acids. V shed 0 bases and J shed 5 bases, with 19 bases lying between them. Germline V gene lookup returns CDR1 LNHNV and CDR2 YYDKDF (reference sequence).

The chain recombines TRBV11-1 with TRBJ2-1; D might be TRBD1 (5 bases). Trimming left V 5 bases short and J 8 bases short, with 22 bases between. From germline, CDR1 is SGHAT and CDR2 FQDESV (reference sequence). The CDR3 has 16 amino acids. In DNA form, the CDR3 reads TGTGCCAGCAGCCCAAGCTTCTTAGATGGGGCGGATGAGCAGTTCTTC. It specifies CASSPSFLDGADEQFF.